The rows below give T cell receptor beta chains drawn from one sample of a study of OX40 agonist ivuxolimab in advanced cancers. Assay used: immunoSEQ multiplex PCR; TCRdb lists only in-frame clones, some missing. The table lists some 37,000 clones, about 81% of them singletons. This specimen consisted of CD4+ or CD8+ T cells sorted from blood, obtained in a trial of the OX40 agonist ivuxolimab. All receptors derive from an adult with an advanced solid tumor such as melanoma, head and neck, liver or kidney cancer. The CDR3 runs from the conserved cysteine through the conserved F or W. A D gene is named only where the DNA matches it firmly. Only some rows state a clone size, as once, few, many or a class for expanded clones.

J	D	V	size	length	CDR3	DNA
TRBJ2-7	NA	TRBV19	NA	13	CATRQRGEDEQYF	TGTGCCACCAGGCAGCGAGGAGAGGACGAGCAGTACTTC
TRBJ2-1	TRBD1	TRBV7-3	NA	18	CASSLTGGGTGSYNEQFF	TGTGCCAGCAGCTTAACCGGGGGTGGGACAGGGAGTTACAATGAGCAGTTCTTC
TRBJ2-5	TRBD2	TRBV9	NA	16	CASSEQAGGPVETQYF	TGTGCCAGCAGCGAACAAGCGGGGGGGCCTGTGGAGACCCAGTACTTC
TRBJ2-2	TRBD2	TRBV7-9	NA	14	CASREGLEGGELFF	TGTGCCAGCAGAGAGGGACTAGAGGGCGGGGAGCTGTTTTTT
TRBJ2-1	TRBD2	TRBV30	NA	11	CAWTGGAGQFF	TGTGCCTGGACCGGGGGGGCCGGGCAGTTCTTC
TRBJ1-1	TRBD1	TRBV9	NA	17	CASSPAGGTGPVIKAFF	TGTGCCAGCAGCCCCGCGGGGGGGACAGGCCCTGTTATTAAAGCTTTCTTT
TRBJ1-3	NA	TRBV5-1	NA	16	CASSLGSASSGNTIYF	TGCGCCAGCAGCTTGGGGTCTGCGAGCTCTGGAAACACCATATATTTT
TRBJ1-2	NA	TRBV30	NA	12	CAWSVGGGGYTF	TGTGCCTGGAGTGTAGGAGGTGGGGGCTACACCTTC
TRBJ1-1	TRBD1	TRBV4-2	medium-sized	16	CASSQALDSRGTEAFF	TGTGCCAGCAGCCAAGCTTTGGACTCCAGGGGGACTGAAGCTTTCTTT
TRBJ2-1	TRBD2	TRBV5-1	NA	15	CASSFLAGDTNEQFF	TGCGCCAGCAGCTTTCTAGCGGGAGATACGAATGAGCAGTTCTTC
TRBJ2-1	TRBD2	TRBV5-6	NA	16	CASSLGLAGGYNEQFF	TGTGCCAGCAGCTTGGGTCTAGCGGGAGGCTACAATGAGCAGTTCTTC
TRBJ1-5	NA	TRBV2	NA	15	CASSADVSWHQPQHF	TGTGCCAGCAGTGCCGACGTGAGCTGGCATCAGCCCCAGCATTTT
TRBJ2-3	TRBD2	TRBV7-3	NA	14	CASSPRGGLDTQYF	TGTGCCAGCAGTCCTCGGGGGGGTTTAGATACGCAGTATTTT
TRBJ2-2	NA	TRBV28	once	13	CACGGRHTGELFF	TGTGCCTGCGGTGGCCGCCACACCGGGGAGCTGTTTTTT
TRBJ2-7	NA	TRBV10-3	NA	11	CAVSETYEQYF	TGTGCCGTCAGTGAGACCTACGAGCAGTACTTC
TRBJ2-1	TRBD2	TRBV18	NA	16	CASSPGLAGVGNEQFF	TGTGCCAGCTCACCGGGACTAGCGGGAGTTGGGAATGAGCAGTTCTTC
TRBJ2-1	TRBD1	TRBV6-1	NA	15	CASRGQGGSYNEQFF	TGTGCCAGCAGAGGACAGGGGGGCTCCTACAATGAGCAGTTCTTC
TRBJ2-7	NA	TRBV28	NA	16	CASSGRWRSRSYEQYF	TGTGCCAGCAGTGGGCGTTGGCGGAGCCGCTCCTACGAGCAGTACTTC
TRBJ1-1	NA	TRBV9	few	15	CASSKGQGSNTEAFF	TGTGCCAGCAGCAAAGGGCAGGGGTCGAACACTGAAGCTTTCTTT
TRBJ1-6	TRBD1	TRBV10-3	few	15	CAIRPGTGQNSPLHF	TGTGCCATCAGGCCCGGGACAGGGCAGAATTCACCCCTCCACTTT
TRBJ2-1	NA	TRBV28	NA	12	CASSMGIGEQFF	TGTGCCAGCAGCATGGGGATCGGTGAGCAGTTCTTC
TRBJ1-2	NA	TRBV5-6	once	14	CASSLSGTVAGYTF	TGTGCCAGCAGCTTGTCAGGGACGGTCGCTGGCTACACCTTC
TRBJ2-5	NA	TRBV5-4	few	13	CASSPDPQETQYF	TGTGCCAGCAGCCCGGATCCGCAAGAGACCCAGTACTTC
TRBJ1-1	NA	TRBV4-1	NA	14	CASGGAVENTEAFF	TGCGCCAGCGGAGGGGCAGTCGAAAACACTGAAGCTTTCTTT
TRBJ2-3	NA	TRBV27	NA	13	CASSFVPYYTQYF	TGTGCCAGCAGTTTCGTTCCTTATTATACGCAGTATTTT
TRBJ1-5	NA	TRBV7-2	NA	13	CASSLDVGQPQHF	TGTGCCAGCAGCTTAGATGTGGGACAGCCCCAGCATTTT
TRBJ1-2	TRBD1	TRBV30	NA	13	CAWTGQPLGGYTF	TGTGCCTGGACGGGACAGCCCTTGGGAGGCTACACCTTC
TRBJ1-1	NA	TRBV6-5	NA	14	CASSYGGVGTEAFF	TGTGCCAGCAGTTACGGAGGCGTCGGCACTGAAGCTTTCTTT
TRBJ2-1	TRBD2	TRBV27	NA	16	CASSLQLAGVYNEQFF	TGTGCCAGCAGTTTACAATTAGCGGGAGTCTACAATGAGCAGTTCTTC
TRBJ1-4	TRBD1	TRBV19	NA	14	CASSDTGGFEKLFF	TGTGCCAGTAGTGACACAGGGGGGTTTGAAAAACTGTTTTTT
TRBJ1-6	NA	TRBV27	NA	16	CASRILLSSYNSPLHF	TGTGCCAGCAGAATATTATTGAGCTCCTATAATTCACCCCTCCACTTT
TRBJ2-3	TRBD2	TRBV30	NA	18	CAWIPKTGGAFKTDTQYF	TGTGCCTGGATTCCTAAAACCGGGGGGGCCTTTAAGACAGATACGCAGTATTTT